This T cell receptor beta chain is from a study of regulatory T cells in long-lasting Graves disease. Sample time point: newly diagnosed GD, antithyroid drugs for less than 3 months. Construction of the TCR library relied on RNA isolated from PBMCs. The V segment lost 6 bases and the J segment 4 bases; nucleotides outside the gene matches: 8. Germline CDR1 reads ENHRY; CDR2 reads SYGVKD. The CDR3 contains 15 residues. iRepertoire HTBI primers and Arm-PCR of CDR3 regions built TCR beta libraries. Via MiXCR, TCRdb re-called the multiplex PCR reads, giving one row per CDR3 protein. The sample comprises about 440,000 distinct CDR3 sequences, 15% of which are singletons, and approximately 15% rests with the top ten. The same sample was also used in a study of T cells in Graves' hyperthyroidism and ophthalmopathy. That report notes: Not enrolled were patients with uncontrolled infection, other autoimmune disease, pregnancy or lactation. Researchers ran a first-round RT-PCR on the TCR CDR3 using the HTBI primer set. The majority of expanded thyroid clonotypes above 0.001 also appeared in blood. Ophthalmopathy got predicted by the model a median 6.5 months before its onset.

The chain is built from TRBV10-3 and TRBJ1-4; 7 bases fit TRBD1. Specimen: peripheral blood mononuclear cells (PBMCs), collected at new diagnosis, from a patient treated with antithyroid drugs. The TCR originated in a young woman with Graves disease. The CDR3: CAIRATGTVNEKLFF. In nucleotides, the CDR3 is TGTGCCATCAGGGCCACCGGGACAGTTAATGAAAAACTGTTTTTT.